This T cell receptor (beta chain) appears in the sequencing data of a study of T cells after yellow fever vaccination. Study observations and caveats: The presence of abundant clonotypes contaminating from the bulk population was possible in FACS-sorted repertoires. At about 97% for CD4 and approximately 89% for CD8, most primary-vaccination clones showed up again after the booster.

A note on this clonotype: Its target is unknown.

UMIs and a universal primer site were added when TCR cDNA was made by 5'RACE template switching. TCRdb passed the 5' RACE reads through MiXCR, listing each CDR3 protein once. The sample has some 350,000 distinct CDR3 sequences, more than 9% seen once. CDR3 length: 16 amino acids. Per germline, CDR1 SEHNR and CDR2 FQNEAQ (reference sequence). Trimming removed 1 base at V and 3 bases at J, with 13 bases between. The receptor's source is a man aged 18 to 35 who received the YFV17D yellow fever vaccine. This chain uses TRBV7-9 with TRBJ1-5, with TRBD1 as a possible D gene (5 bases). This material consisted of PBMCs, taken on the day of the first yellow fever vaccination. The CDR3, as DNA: TGTGCCAGCAGCTTAGGAGGGCGGGGGAACAATCAGCCCCAGCATTTT. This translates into CASSLGGRGNNQPQHF.